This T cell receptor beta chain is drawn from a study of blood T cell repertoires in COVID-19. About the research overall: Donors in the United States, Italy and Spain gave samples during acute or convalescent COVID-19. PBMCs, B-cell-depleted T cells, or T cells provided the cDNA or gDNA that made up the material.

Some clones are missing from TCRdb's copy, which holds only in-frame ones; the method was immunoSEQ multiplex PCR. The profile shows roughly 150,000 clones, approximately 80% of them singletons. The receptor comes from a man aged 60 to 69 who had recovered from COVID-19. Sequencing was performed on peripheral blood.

The CDR3 loop reads CASRLTGGYQPQHF. Here the CDR3 DNA reads TGTGCCAGCAGATTGACAGGGGGTTATCAGCCCCAGCATTTT. The chain joins TRBV28 to TRBJ1-5; TRBD1 aligns across 9 bases. Trimming removed 6 bases from V and 5 bases from J; junction bases left unmatched: 5. The CDR3 sequence is 14 residues long. The germline gives CDR1 MDHEN, CDR2 SYDVKM.